The 24 T cell receptor beta chains reported below all come from one sample, sequenced in a study of blood T cell repertoires in COVID-19. The data were produced by immunoSEQ multiplex PCR, yet TCRdb's version contains in-frame clones alone and is incomplete. The repertoire has 180,000 or so clones, approximately 86% of them found once; the top ten carry roughly 8.6%. The sequenced sample was peripheral blood. All receptors derive from a man between 60 and 70 years old with acute or convalescent COVID-19.

The chain joins TRBV7-3 to TRBJ2-5, with TRBD2 identical over 12 bases. Germline assignment: CDR1 SGHTA and CDR2 FQGTGA. This CDR3 is built from 16 residues. V gave up 5 bases and J gave up 5 bases; unmatched junction bases: 9. The CDR3 region is CASSPSLAGGAETQYF. DNA for the CDR3: TGTGCCAGCAGCCCCTCTCTAGCGGGAGGGGCCGAGACCCAGTACTTC.

This clone was detected a few times. J is TRBJ2-7 and V is TRBV6-5; 7 bases align to TRBD1. Germline assignment: CDR1 MNHEY and CDR2 SVGAGI. The CDR3 runs to 13 residues. The junction had 6 bases not matched to a gene; V was cut back by 7 bases and J by 3 bases. The CDR3 coding sequence is TGTGCCAGCAACAGGGGCGGCAACTACGAGCAGTACTTC. Protein: CASNRGGNYEQYF.

This clone was observed a handful of times. The chain has TRBV5-1 and TRBJ2-2; tentatively, D is TRBD1 (5 bases). This CDR3 spans 14 amino acids. Trimming removed 4 bases from V and 4 bases from J, with 11 bases in between. Germline V gene data show CDR1 as SGHRS and CDR2 as YFSETQ. The CDR3 is CASSPIDSTGELFF. CDR3 in DNA: TGCGCCAGCAGCCCTATCGACAGCACCGGGGAGCTGTTTTTT.

V usage is TRBV5-4 and J usage is TRBJ1-1; tentatively, D is TRBD1 (5 bases). The length of the CDR3 is 15 residues. Trimming stripped 4 bases from V and 4 bases from J, with 17 bases between. Looked up from germline, CDR1 is SGHNT and CDR2 is YYREEE (reference sequence). The DNA for the CDR3 is TGTGCCAGCAGCCCGGGGGGATTGGGGGGCACTGAAGCTTTCTTT. This translates into CASSPGGLGGTEAFF.

This chain joins TRBV27 and TRBJ1-6; 7 bases map to TRBD1. The CDR3 totals 18 residues. From germline, CDR1 is MNHEY and CDR2 SMNVEV (reference sequence). J gave up 0 bases and V 0 bases, and 5 bases lay outside the gene matches. This chain's CDR3 is CASSLSRGPSSYNSPLHF. The CDR3 nucleotides are TGTGCCAGCAGTTTATCGAGGGGGCCGAGCTCCTATAATTCACCCCTCCACTTT.

The chain is built from TRBV28 and TRBJ1-3; D uncertain. CDR3 size: 17 residues. The germline gives CDR1 MDHEN, CDR2 SYDVKM. V lost 4 bases to trimming and J lost 11 bases, with 27 bases between them. This CDR3 reads CASSSTTSSAGILPIYF. CDR3 DNA sequence: TGTGCCAGCAGTTCCACCACCTCGTCCGCGGGAATCTTACCCATATATTTT.

V usage is TRBV5-1 and J usage is TRBJ1-2; no firm D call. V was clipped by 0 bases and J by 1 base, with 7 bases between them. The CDR3 has 14 amino acids. Germline CDR1 and CDR2: SGHRS and YFSETQ. CDR3 residues: CASSLGPVNYGYTF. The CDR3 nucleotides read TGCGCCAGCAGCTTGGGTCCAGTTAACTATGGCTACACCTTC.

This chain connects TRBV6-6 to TRBJ1-1; D ambiguous. The V and J ends lost 3 bases and 3 bases respectively, with 11 bases between them. This CDR3 spans 14 amino acids. The germline V gene encodes CDR1 MNHNY and CDR2 SVGAGI (reference sequence). The CDR3 sequence: CASSYQAGYTEAFF. The CDR3 DNA is TGTGCCAGCAGTTATCAGGCCGGCTACACTGAAGCTTTCTTT.

V usage is TRBV9 and J usage is TRBJ2-3; tentatively, D is TRBD1 (6 bases). V was clipped by 4 bases and J by 5 bases, with 14 bases between them. CDR3 length: 14 residues. The germline gives CDR1 SGDLS, CDR2 YYNGEE. The CDR3: CASSTSQGIDTQYF. The CDR3 region has the DNA TGTGCCAGCAGCACATCACAGGGTATAGATACGCAGTATTTT.

The J gene is TRBJ1-4, the V gene TRBV7-9; D may be TRBD1 (5 bases). The germline gives CDR1 SEHNR, CDR2 FQNEAQ (reference sequence). The CDR3 sequence is 15 residues long. Between the trimmed V and J ends, which lost 1 base and 2 bases, there was a span of 8 bases. CDR3 sequence: CASSLVGVTNEKLFF. As DNA, the CDR3 is TGTGCCAGCAGCTTAGTAGGGGTTACTAATGAAAAACTGTTTTTT.

The rearrangement links TRBV5-6 to TRBJ2-5; the match to TRBD2 covers 7 bases. CDR3 length: 15 amino acids. Losses at the gene ends were 4 bases for V and 4 bases for J; bases not matched to a gene: 10. Germline-derived CDR1 and CDR2 are SGHDT and YYEEEE. The CDR3 region has the DNA TGTGCCAGCAGCAACCCGCGGGAGCAGGGAGAGACCCAGTACTTC. It translates to CASSNPREQGETQYF.

As to this clone: A junction boundary mismatches the germline segment, possibly from a read error. The chain uses TRBV6-1 and TRBJ1-1, with 12 nucleotides matching TRBD1. This CDR3 region has 14 residues. Germline V lookup: CDR1 MNHNS, CDR2 SASEGT. The chain's CDR3 is CASREAGTGGEAFF. In DNA form, the CDR3 reads TGTGCCAGCAGGGAAGCCGGGACAGGGGGCGAAGCTTTCTTT.

This chain uses TRBV7-8 with TRBJ1-2; D is undetermined. The CDR3 is made up of 12 amino acids. Germline V gene lookup returns CDR1 SGHVS and CDR2 FQNEAQ. V was trimmed by 3 bases and J by 2 bases, leaving 4 bases between them. The CDR3 sequence is CASSFLNYGYTF. The CDR3 coding sequence is TGTGCCAGCAGCTTCCTCAACTATGGCTACACCTTC. Combining the CDR3 with reference TRBV7-8 and TRBJ1-2 gives the whole variable domain GAGVSQSPRYKVAKRGQDVALRCDPISGHVSLFWYQQALGQGPEFLTYFQNEAQLDKSGLPSDRFFAERPEGSVSTLKIQRTQQEDSAVYLCASSFLNYGYTFGSGTRLTVV.

The gene calls are TRBV7-8 and TRBJ1-4; 7 bases fit TRBD1. J was trimmed by 3 bases and V by 1 base; bases with no gene match: 8. The germline V gene has CDR1 SGHVS and CDR2 FQNEAQ. This CDR3 has 17 residues. CDR3 protein: CASSLGIPGQSNEKLFF. The CDR3 bases are TGTGCCAGCAGCTTAGGAATACCGGGACAGTCTAATGAAAAACTGTTTTTT.

The V gene is TRBV7-8, the J gene TRBJ2-7; D is possibly TRBD2 (5 bases). In germline, CDR1 is SGHVS, CDR2 FQNEAQ. Trimming left V 1 base short and J 1 base short, with 8 bases between. CDR3 length: 14 amino acids. The CDR3 is CASSLVRDSYEQYF. The CDR3 DNA sequence: TGTGCCAGCAGCTTAGTCCGGGATTCCTACGAGCAGTACTTC.

The J gene is TRBJ1-5, the V gene TRBV6-6; 8 positions match TRBD1. Germline assignment: CDR1 MNHNY and CDR2 SVGAGI (reference sequence). The J segment lost 1 base and the V segment lost 2 bases, leaving 1 base of the junction unmatched. The CDR3 length is 15 residues. CDR3 sequence: CASSYDRGSNQPQHF. The CDR3 DNA reads TGTGCCAGCAGTTACGACAGGGGAAGCAATCAGCCCCAGCATTTT.

The chain's CDR3 is CASRQGVAGAAQETQYF. The CDR3, as DNA: TGTGCCAGCCGACAGGGGGTAGCGGGAGCAGCCCAAGAGACCCAGTACTTC. V is TRBV18 and J is TRBJ2-5, with D possibly being TRBD1 or TRBD2 (9 bases each). Germline V CDR1 and CDR2: KGHSH, LQKENI. The CDR3 sequence is 17 residues long. Trimming removed 8 bases from V and 1 base from J, with 23 bases in between.

This clone was seen a few times. The chain's CDR3 is CASSQEQAGGGTQYF. The CDR3 coding sequence is TGTGCCAGCAGCCAAGAACAAGCGGGGGGTGGTACGCAGTATTTT. This chain links TRBV3-1 (or the pseudogene TRBV3-2) with TRBJ2-3, with 9 positions matching TRBD2. The V and J ends lost 0 bases and 8 bases, in that order; junction bases with no gene match: 6. The CDR3 extends over 15 amino acids. Germline-derived CDR1 and CDR2 are LGHDT and YNNKEL (reference sequence).

This rearrangement joins TRBV7-8 to TRBJ2-3; D possibly corresponds to TRBD1 (5 bases). CDR1 and CDR2 from the germline V gene are SGHVS and FQNEAQ. Trimming stripped 10 bases from V and 0 bases from J, with 14 bases between. The CDR3 spans 14 residues. The CDR3 reads CATTGHLSTDTQYF. The CDR3 DNA reads TGTGCCACAACAGGACATTTAAGCACAGATACGCAGTATTTT.

This sequence joins TRBV7-3 and TRBJ2-7; 7 bases are a match to TRBD2. The CDR3 consists of 13 residues. V dropped 8 bases and J dropped 0; count of bases not matched to a gene: 4. Germline V gene sequence: CDR1 SGHTA, CDR2 FQGTGA. The chain's CDR3 is CASGPSGSYEQYF. CDR3 DNA: TGTGCCAGCGGACCTAGCGGCTCCTACGAGCAGTACTTC.

This clone has a single count. The rearrangement joins TRBV30 to TRBJ1-1, with 7 bases identical to TRBD1. CDR3 length: 16 residues. V gave up 1 base and J gave up 2 bases; unmatched junction bases: 10. From germline, CDR1 is GTSNPN and CDR2 SVGIG (reference sequence). In DNA, the CDR3 is TGTGCCTGGAGTGCAATCCACAGGGGAGTAAACACTGAAGCTTTCTTT. This encodes CAWSAIHRGVNTEAFF.

This chain connects TRBV15 to TRBJ1-5, with 8 bases fitting TRBD1. The CDR3 is made up of 15 amino acids. Trimming removed 4 bases from V and 4 bases from J; junction bases left unmatched: 6. The germline CDR1 and CDR2 sequences are LNHNV and YYDKDF (reference sequence). CDR3 region: CATSTDRGGNQPQHF. CDR3 sequence (DNA): TGTGCCACCAGCACCGACAGGGGAGGGAATCAGCCCCAGCATTTT.

CDR3 nucleotides: TGTGCCAGCAGTTACTTGGGCGGGAGTGATACGCAGTATTTT. As protein: CASSYLGGSDTQYF. The chain employs TRBV6-2 or TRBV6-3 and TRBJ2-3, with 7 bases lining up with TRBD2. The CDR3 extends over 14 amino acids. Trimming at V came to 1 base and at J to 6 bases, leaving 4 bases not matched to a gene. CDR1 is MNHEY, CDR2 SVGEGT, per germline.

The chain couples TRBV5-5 to TRBJ2-7; TRBD1 aligns across 8 bases. The CDR3 totals 14 residues. In germline, CDR1 is SGHKS, CDR2 YYEKEE (reference sequence). J gave up 1 base and V 6 bases, and 6 bases lay outside the gene matches. CDR3 amino acids: CASTYWTGSYEQYF. The CDR3 DNA reads as TGTGCCAGCACCTATTGGACAGGGTCCTACGAGCAGTACTTC.